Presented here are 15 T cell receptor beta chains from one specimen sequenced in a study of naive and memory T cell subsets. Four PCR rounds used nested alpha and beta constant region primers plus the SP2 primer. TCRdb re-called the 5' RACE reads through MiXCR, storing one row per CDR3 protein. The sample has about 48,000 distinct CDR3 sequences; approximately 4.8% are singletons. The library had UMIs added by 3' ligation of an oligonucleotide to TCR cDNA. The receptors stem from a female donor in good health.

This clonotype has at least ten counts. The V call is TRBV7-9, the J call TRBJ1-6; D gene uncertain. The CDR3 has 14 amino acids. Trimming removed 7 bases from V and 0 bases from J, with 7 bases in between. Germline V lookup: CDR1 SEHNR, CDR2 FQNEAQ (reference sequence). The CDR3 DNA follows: TGTGCCAGCATGCATAGCTCCTATAATTCACCCCTCCACTTT. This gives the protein CASMHSSYNSPLHF.

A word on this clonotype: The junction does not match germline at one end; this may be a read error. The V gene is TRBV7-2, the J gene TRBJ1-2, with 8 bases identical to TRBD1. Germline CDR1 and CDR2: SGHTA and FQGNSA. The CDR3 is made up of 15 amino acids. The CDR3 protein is CASSRTGTRRYGDTF. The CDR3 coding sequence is TGTGCCAGCAGTCGGACAGGGACGAGGCGCTATGGCGACACCTTC.

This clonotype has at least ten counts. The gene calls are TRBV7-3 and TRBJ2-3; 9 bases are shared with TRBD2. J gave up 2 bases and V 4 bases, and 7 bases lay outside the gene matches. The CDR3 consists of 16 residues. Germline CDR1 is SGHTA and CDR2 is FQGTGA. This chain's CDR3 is CASSSTSGVNTDTQYF. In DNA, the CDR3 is TGTGCCAGCAGCTCGACTAGCGGAGTCAACACAGATACGCAGTATTTT.

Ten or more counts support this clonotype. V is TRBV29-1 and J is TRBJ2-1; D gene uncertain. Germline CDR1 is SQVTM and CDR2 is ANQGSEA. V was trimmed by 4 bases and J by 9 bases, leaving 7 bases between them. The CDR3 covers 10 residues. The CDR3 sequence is CSVAGAEQFF. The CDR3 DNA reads TGCAGCGTTGCGGGTGCTGAGCAGTTCTTC.

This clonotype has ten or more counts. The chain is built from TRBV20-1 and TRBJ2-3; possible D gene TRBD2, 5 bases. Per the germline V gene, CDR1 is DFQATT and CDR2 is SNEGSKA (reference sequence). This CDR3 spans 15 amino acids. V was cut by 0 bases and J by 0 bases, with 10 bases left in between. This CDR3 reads CSARDSRTSTDTQYF. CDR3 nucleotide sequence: TGCAGTGCTAGAGATTCCAGGACTAGCACAGATACGCAGTATTTT.

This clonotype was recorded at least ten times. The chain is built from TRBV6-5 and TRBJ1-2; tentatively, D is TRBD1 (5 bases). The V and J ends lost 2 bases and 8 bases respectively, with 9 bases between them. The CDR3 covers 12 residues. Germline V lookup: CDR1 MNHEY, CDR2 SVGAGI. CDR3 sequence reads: CASSYGGEGYTF. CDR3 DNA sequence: TGTGCCAGCAGTTACGGGGGAGAGGGCTACACCTTC.

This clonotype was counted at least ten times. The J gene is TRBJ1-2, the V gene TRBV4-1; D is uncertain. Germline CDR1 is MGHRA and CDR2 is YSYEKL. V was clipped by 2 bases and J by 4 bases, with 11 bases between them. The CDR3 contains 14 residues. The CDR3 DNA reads TGCGCCAGCAGCCAACTGGGGAGTCCCTATGGCTACACCTTC. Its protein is CASSQLGSPYGYTF.

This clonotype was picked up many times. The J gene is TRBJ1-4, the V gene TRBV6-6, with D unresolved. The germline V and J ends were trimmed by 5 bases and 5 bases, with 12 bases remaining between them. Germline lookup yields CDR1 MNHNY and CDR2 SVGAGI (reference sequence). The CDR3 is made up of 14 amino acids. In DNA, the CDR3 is TGTGCCAGCAGTGAGAGGATTGAGAATGAAAAACTGTTTTTT. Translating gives CASSERIENEKLFF.

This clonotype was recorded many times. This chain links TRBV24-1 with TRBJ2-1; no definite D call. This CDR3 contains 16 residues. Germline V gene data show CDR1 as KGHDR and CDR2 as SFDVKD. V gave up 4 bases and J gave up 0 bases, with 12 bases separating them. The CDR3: CATSELSMSSYNEQFF. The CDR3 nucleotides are TGTGCCACCAGTGAGCTGAGTATGAGCTCCTACAATGAGCAGTTCTTC.

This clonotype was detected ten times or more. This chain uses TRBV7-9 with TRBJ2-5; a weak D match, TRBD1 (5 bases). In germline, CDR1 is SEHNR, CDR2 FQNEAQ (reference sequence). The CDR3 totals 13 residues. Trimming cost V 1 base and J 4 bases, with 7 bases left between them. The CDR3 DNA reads TGTGCCAGCAGCTTAGTGGGGCCAGAGACCCAGTACTTC. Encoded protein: CASSLVGPETQYF. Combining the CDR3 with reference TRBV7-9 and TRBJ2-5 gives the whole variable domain DTGVSQNPRHKITKRGQNVTFRCDPISEHNRLYWYRQTLGQGPEFLTYFQNEAQLEKSRLLSDRFSAERPKGSFSTLEIQRTEQGDSAMYLCASSLVGPETQYFGPGTRLLVL.

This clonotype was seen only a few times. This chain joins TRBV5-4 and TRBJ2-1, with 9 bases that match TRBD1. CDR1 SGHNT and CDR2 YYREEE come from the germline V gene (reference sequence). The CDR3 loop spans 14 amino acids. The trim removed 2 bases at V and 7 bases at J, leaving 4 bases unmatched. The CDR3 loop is CASSFTGGQNEQFF. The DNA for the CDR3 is TGTGCCAGCAGCTTTACAGGGGGCCAGAATGAGCAGTTCTTC.

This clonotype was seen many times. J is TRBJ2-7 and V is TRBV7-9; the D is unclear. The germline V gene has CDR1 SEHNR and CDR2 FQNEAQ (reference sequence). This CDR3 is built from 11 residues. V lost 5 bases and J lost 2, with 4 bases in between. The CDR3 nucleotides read TGTGCCAGCAGCGTCGCCTACGAGCAGTACTTC. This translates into CASSVAYEQYF.

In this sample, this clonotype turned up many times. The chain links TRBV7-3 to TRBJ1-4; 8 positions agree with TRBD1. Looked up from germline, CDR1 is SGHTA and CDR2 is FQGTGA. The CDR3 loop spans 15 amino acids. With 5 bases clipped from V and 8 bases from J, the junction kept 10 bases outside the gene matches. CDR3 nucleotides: TGTGCCAGCAGCCCCACAGGGGGGAAAGGGGAAAAACTGTTTTTT. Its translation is CASSPTGGKGEKLFF.

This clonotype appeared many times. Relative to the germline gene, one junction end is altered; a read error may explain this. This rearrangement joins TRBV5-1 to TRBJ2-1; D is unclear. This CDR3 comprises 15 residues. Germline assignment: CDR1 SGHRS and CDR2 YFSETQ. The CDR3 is CATSLIPGLANEQFF. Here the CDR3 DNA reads TGCGCCACCAGCCTCATCCCCGGGCTGGCCAATGAGCAGTTCTTC.

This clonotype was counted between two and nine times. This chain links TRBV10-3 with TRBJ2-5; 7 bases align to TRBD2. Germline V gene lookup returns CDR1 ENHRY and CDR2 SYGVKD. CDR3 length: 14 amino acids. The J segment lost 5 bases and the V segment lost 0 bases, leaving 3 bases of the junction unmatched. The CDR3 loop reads CAISESGRGETQYF. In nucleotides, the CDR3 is TGTGCCATCAGTGAGTCCGGGCGGGGGGAGACCCAGTACTTC.